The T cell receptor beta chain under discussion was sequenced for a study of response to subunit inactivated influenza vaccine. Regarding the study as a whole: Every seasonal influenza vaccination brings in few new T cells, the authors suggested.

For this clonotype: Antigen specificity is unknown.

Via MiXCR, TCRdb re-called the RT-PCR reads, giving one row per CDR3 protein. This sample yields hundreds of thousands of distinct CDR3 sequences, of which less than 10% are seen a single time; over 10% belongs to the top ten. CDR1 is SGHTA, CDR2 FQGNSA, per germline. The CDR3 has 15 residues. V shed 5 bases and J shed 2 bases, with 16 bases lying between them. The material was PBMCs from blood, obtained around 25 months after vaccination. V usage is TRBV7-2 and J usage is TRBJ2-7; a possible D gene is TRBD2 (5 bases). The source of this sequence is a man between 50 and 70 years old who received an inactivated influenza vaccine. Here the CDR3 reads CASSPNSGSAYEQYF. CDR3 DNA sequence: TGTGCCAGCAGCCCTAACAGTGGGAGTGCCTACGAGCAGTACTTC.